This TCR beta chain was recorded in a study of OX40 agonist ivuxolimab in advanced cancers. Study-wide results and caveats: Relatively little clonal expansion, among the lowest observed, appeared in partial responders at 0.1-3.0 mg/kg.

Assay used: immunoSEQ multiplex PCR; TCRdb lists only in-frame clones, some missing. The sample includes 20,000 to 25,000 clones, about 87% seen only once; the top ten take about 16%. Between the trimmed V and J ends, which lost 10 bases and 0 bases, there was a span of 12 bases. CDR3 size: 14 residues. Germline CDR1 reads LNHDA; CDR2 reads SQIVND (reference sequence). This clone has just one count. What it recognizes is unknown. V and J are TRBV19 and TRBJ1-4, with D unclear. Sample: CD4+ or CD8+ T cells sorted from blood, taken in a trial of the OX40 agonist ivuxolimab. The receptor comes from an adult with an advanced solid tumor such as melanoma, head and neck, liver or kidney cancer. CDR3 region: CAKRREATNEKLFF. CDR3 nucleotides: TGTGCCAAAAGGAGGGAAGCAACTAATGAAAAACTGTTTTTT.